This T cell receptor (beta chain) was captured by sequencing in a study of Tregs in tolerant kidney transplant recipients. TCRdb's table, derived via immunoSEQ multiplex PCR, lists solely in-frame clones and lacks some. The profile shows approximately 93,000 clones, under 95% of them singletons. Germline V CDR1 and CDR2: SGDLS, YYNGEE. The CDR3 length is 15 residues. The trim removed 0 bases at V and 12 bases at J, leaving 8 bases unmatched. The sample here was CD4+ T cells from blood, taken before the transplant. The TCR originated in a human donor who received a combined kidney and bone marrow transplant. The chain joins TRBV9 to TRBJ2-1, with 11 bases aligning to TRBD2. CDR3 protein: CASSVVELAGVGQFF. CDR3 bases: TGTGCCAGCAGCGTAGTCGAACTAGCGGGAGTGGGGCAGTTCTTC. Supplemented by reference TRBV9 and TRBJ2-1, the full variable domain reads DSGVTQTPKHLITATGQRVTLRCSPRSGDLSVYWYQQSLDQGLQFLIQYYNGEERAKGNILERFSAQQFPDLHSELNLSSLELGDSALYFCASSVVELAGVGQFFGPGTRLTVL.